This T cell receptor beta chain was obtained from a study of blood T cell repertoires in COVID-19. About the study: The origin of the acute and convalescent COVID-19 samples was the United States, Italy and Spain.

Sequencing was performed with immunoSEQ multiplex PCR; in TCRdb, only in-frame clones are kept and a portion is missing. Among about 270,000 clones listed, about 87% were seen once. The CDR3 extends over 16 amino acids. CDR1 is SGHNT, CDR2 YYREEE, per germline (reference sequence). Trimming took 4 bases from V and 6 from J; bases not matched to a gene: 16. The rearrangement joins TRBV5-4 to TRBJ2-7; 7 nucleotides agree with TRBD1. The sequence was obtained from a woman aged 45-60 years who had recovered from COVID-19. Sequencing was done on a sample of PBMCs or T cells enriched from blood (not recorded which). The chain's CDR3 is CASSPNLGTAFAEQYF. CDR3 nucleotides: TGTGCCAGCAGCCCAAACCTCGGGACAGCCTTCGCCGAGCAGTACTTC. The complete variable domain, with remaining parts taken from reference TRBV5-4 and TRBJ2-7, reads ETGVTQSPTHLIKTRGQQVTLRCSSQSGHNTVSWYQQALGQGPQFIFQYYREEENGRGNFPPRFSGLQFPNYSSELNVNALELDDSALYLCASSPNLGTAFAEQYFGPGTRLTVT.